These 19 T cell receptor beta chains came from one sample sequenced in a study of T cells in narcolepsy. Sequencing used immunoSEQ multiplex PCR; TCRdb keeps in-frame clones, though not all of them. The sample includes tens of thousands of clones, 75% to 85% of them seen just once. Sequences were obtained from CD45RA- memory CD4+ T cells from PBMCs. These receptors were taken from a human donor with narcolepsy.

This clone has only a few counts. The chain is built from TRBV4-1 and TRBJ2-2, with 12 bases identical to TRBD2. The V gene's germline CDR1 is MGHRA and CDR2 YSYEKL. This CDR3 contains 18 residues. The V segment lost 2 bases and the J segment 8 bases; nucleotides outside the gene matches: 12. DNA of the CDR3: TGCGCCAGCAGCCAACTGACTAGCGGGAGTGTTTTGATGGGGGAGCTGTTTTTT. Amino acids: CASSQLTSGSVLMGELFF.

The chain combines TRBV9 with TRBJ2-7; D not resolved. The CDR3 loop spans 14 amino acids. Deletions cut 0 bases from V and 6 bases from J, with 13 bases between. Germline CDR1 is SGDLS and CDR2 is YYNGEE. The CDR3 region is CASSVGSGSGEQYF. The CDR3 nucleotides are TGTGCCAGCAGCGTAGGGTCCGGGTCGGGCGAGCAGTACTTC.

This chain uses TRBV5-8 with TRBJ2-1, with TRBD2 identical over 15 bases. CDR1 SGHTS and CDR2 YDEGEE come from the germline V gene. V shed 7 bases, J shed 5 bases, and the junction held 1 base outside the gene matches. This CDR3 is 14 amino acids long. The CDR3 reads CASWTSGRDNEQFF. For the CDR3, the DNA is TGTGCCAGCTGGACTAGCGGGAGGGACAATGAGCAGTTCTTC. Drawing the rest from reference TRBV5-8 and TRBJ2-1, the complete variable domain is EAGVTQSPTHLIKTRGQQATLRCSPISGHTSVYWYQQALGLGLQFLLWYDEGEERNRGNFPPRFSGRQFPNYSSELNVNALELEDSALYLCASWTSGRDNEQFFGPGTRLTVL.

The chain employs TRBV28 and TRBJ2-1; 8 bases line up with TRBD1. This CDR3 has 15 amino acids. Germline V lookup: CDR1 MDHEN, CDR2 SYDVKM. Trimming at V came to 5 bases and at J to 6 bases, leaving 9 bases not matched to a gene. The CDR3 DNA follows: TGTGCCAGCAGTCTCACACAGGGGGTTCGCAATGAGCAGTTCTTC. As protein: CASSLTQGVRNEQFF.

The J gene is TRBJ1-4, the V gene TRBV6-5, with D tentatively TRBD1 (6 bases). Germline CDR1 is MNHEY and CDR2 is SVGAGI. CDR3 length: 12 amino acids. V lost 9 bases, J lost 7 bases, and 12 bases lay in between. The CDR3 sequence: CASRGVGEKLFF. The DNA of the CDR3 is TGTGCCAGTAGGGGGGTCGGTGAAAAACTGTTTTTT.

CDR3 nucleotides: TGTGCCAGCAGTGCTGGGGGGACAGGGGTGTACAATGAGCAGTTCTTC. Translated: CASSAGGTGVYNEQFF. The V and J genes are TRBV27 and TRBJ2-1; 10 bases match TRBD1. The CDR3 sequence is 16 residues long. The germline V gene has CDR1 MNHEY and CDR2 SMNVEV (reference sequence). V lost 5 bases to trimming and J lost 4 bases; unmatched junction nucleotides: 8.

This clone was counted once. The chain joins TRBV6-6 to TRBJ1-4; D uncertain. V lost 8 bases and J 4 bases, leaving 14 bases between the germline ends. The length of the CDR3 is 14 residues. CDR1 is MNHNY and CDR2 is SVGAGI in the germline V gene (reference sequence). The CDR3 is CASLKHVLNEKLFF. CDR3 in DNA: TGTGCCAGCCTAAAACACGTCCTTAATGAAAAACTGTTTTTT.

The rearrangement links TRBV9 to TRBJ2-3; tentatively, D is TRBD2 (5 bases). Per the germline V gene, CDR1 is SGDLS and CDR2 is YYNGEE. The ends were cut back, 4 bases at V and 2 bases at J, with 14 bases in the middle. This CDR3 has 15 residues. The CDR3 DNA reads TGTGCCAGCAGCCCCCGGGCCGGGGACACAGATACGCAGTATTTT. Translated, it gives CASSPRAGDTDTQYF. Full variable domain (rest looked up from reference TRBV9 and TRBJ2-3): DSGVTQTPKHLITATGQRVTLRCSPRSGDLSVYWYQQSLDQGLQFLIQYYNGEERAKGNILERFSAQQFPDLHSELNLSSLELGDSALYFCASSPRAGDTDTQYFGPGTRLTVL.

The V gene is TRBV29-1, the J gene TRBJ2-6; D is undetermined. The CDR3 covers 12 residues. Germline CDR1 SQVTM, CDR2 ANQGSEA. Trimming stripped 5 bases from V and 0 bases from J, with 2 bases between. CDR3 in DNA: TGCAGCGTTAACTCTGGGGCCAACGTCCTGACTTTC. The encoded protein is CSVNSGANVLTF.

The chain uses TRBV7-2 and TRBJ1-3, with D uncertain. The V gene's germline CDR1 is SGHTA and CDR2 FQGNSA. The CDR3 spans 15 residues. V was clipped by 2 bases and J by 0 bases, with 8 bases between them. The CDR3 DNA is TGTGCCAGCAGCTTACGGCCGAGCTCTGGAAACACCATATATTTT. The encoded protein is CASSLRPSSGNTIYF.

This clone is classed as medium-sized. V usage is TRBV6-1 and J usage is TRBJ2-7, with D hard to call. The ends were cut back, 6 bases at V and 6 bases at J, with 15 bases in the middle. Germline V gives CDR1 MNHNS, CDR2 SASEGT. The CDR3 runs 13 residues. The CDR3 is CASRSDPGREQYF. The CDR3 coding sequence is TGTGCCAGCAGATCAGACCCGGGCCGCGAGCAGTACTTC.

This chain links TRBV4-1 with TRBJ2-5; D remains unclear. The J call is in doubt because the DNA end fits TRBJ2-7 better. Germline lookup yields CDR1 MGHRA and CDR2 YSYEKL. The CDR3 runs to 11 residues. CDR3 protein: CASSLGYEQYF. As DNA, the CDR3 is TGCGCCAGCAGCCTCGGGTACGAGCAGTACTTC.

The chain employs TRBV20-1 and TRBJ2-1; D not resolved. This CDR3 spans 10 amino acids. Germline CDR1 reads DFQATT; CDR2 reads SNEGSKA (reference sequence). The V gene lost 3 bases and the J gene lost 7 bases, with 4 bases spanning the gap. The CDR3 nucleotides are TGCAGTGCTAGTCAGAATGAGCAGTTCTTC. Translated: CSASQNEQFF.

V usage is TRBV9 and J usage is TRBJ2-7, with D perhaps given as TRBD1 or TRBD2 (5 bases each). CDR3 size: 16 residues. The V gene's germline CDR1 is SGDLS and CDR2 YYNGEE. The V and J ends lost 7 bases and 0 bases respectively, with 20 bases between them. Here the CDR3 reads CASSKSVGANSYEQYF. The CDR3 DNA is TGTGCCAGCTCGAAATCGGTCGGGGCAAACTCCTACGAGCAGTACTTC.

The chain joins TRBV9 to TRBJ1-2; D is perhaps TRBD1 (5 bases). Per germline, CDR1 SGDLS and CDR2 YYNGEE. Trimming took off 3 bases at V and 4 bases at J, with 13 bases between the two ends. This CDR3 contains 14 residues. For the CDR3, the DNA is TGTGCCAGCAGCGCTCGACGGGACCCCTATGGCTACACCTTC. Its translation: CASSARRDPYGYTF. Using reference TRBV9 and TRBJ1-2 for the parts outside the CDR3, the full variable domain is DSGVTQTPKHLITATGQRVTLRCSPRSGDLSVYWYQQSLDQGLQFLIQYYNGEERAKGNILERFSAQQFPDLHSELNLSSLELGDSALYFCASSARRDPYGYTFGSGTRLTVV.

This chain uses TRBV6-1 with TRBJ1-5; D unresolved. CDR3 length: 13 residues. V lost 6 bases, J lost 6 bases, and 12 bases lay in between. CDR1 is MNHNS and CDR2 is SASEGT in the germline V gene. The CDR3 nucleotides are TGTGCCAGCAGGCGGGGTGGACCTCAGCCCCAGCATTTT. This codes for CASRRGGPQPQHF.

The rearrangement joins TRBV5-6 to TRBJ2-5; the match to TRBD2 covers 7 bases. The germline V gene has CDR1 SGHDT and CDR2 YYEEEE. Losses at the gene ends were 7 bases for V and 4 bases for J; bases not matched to a gene: 10. This CDR3 has 14 residues. CDR3 sequence: CASRNRDYLETQYF. CDR3 nucleotide sequence: TGTGCCAGCCGCAACCGGGACTACCTAGAGACCCAGTACTTC.

J is TRBJ1-2 and V is TRBV27, with D possibly matching TRBD1 (6 bases). CDR3 size: 14 residues. The V end was cut by 4 bases, the J end by 2 bases, with 11 bases between. Germline values: CDR1 MNHEY, CDR2 SMNVEV (reference sequence). Here the CDR3 DNA reads TGTGCCAGCAGTTGGTCCGGACAGAACTATGGCTACACCTTC. Residues: CASSWSGQNYGYTF.

The rearrangement joins TRBV29-1 to TRBJ2-1, with 7 nucleotides matching TRBD2. There are 15 residues in the CDR3. Germline CDR1 is SQVTM and CDR2 is ANQGSEA. V lost 7 bases to trimming and J lost 1 base; unmatched junction nucleotides: 10. The CDR3 reads CSGLGGGTSYNEQFF. The CDR3 nucleotides are TGCAGCGGCCTTGGCGGGGGAACGTCCTACAATGAGCAGTTCTTC.